This entry concerns a single T cell receptor (beta chain). This sample is drawn from a study of Ad26.COV2.S vaccination and SARS-CoV-2 variants. Only in-frame clones appear in the TCRdb table, and some are missing; sequencing was by immunoSEQ multiplex PCR. The sample records some 180,000 clones, around 85% being singletons. The specimen comprised peripheral blood, sampled after recovery from COVID-19. The sequence derives from a human donor who had recovered from COVID-19.

The CDR3 DNA reads as TGTGCCAGCAGTGAACGCCCCGGGGATGGCTACACCTTC. This encodes CASSERPGDGYTF. The chain recombines TRBV2 with TRBJ1-2; D not resolved. Germline-derived CDR1 and CDR2 are SNHLY and FYNNEI. CDR3 size: 13 residues. V was clipped by 2 bases and J by 6 bases, with 10 bases between them.